This T cell receptor (beta chain) was profiled in a study of cytomegalovirus exposure and HLA in healthy donors. Study details: The 100 to 150 validation repertoires matched the roughly 700 first-cohort repertoires in platform, a later analysis reported.

The CDR3 is 15 amino acids. The V gene end was trimmed by 0 bases and the J gene end by 6 bases; junction bases not matched to a gene: 7. The V gene's germline CDR1 is SGDLS and CDR2 YYNGEE. On this clone itself: What it recognizes is unknown.

General observations from the study: Rarity marked most TCR sequences, yet some public TCRs occurred in many donors. The classifier reportedly diagnosed cytomegalovirus status with high specificity and sensitivity. A few chains linked to CMV were shown in vitro to be specific for CMV antigens.

Method: immunoSEQ multiplex PCR; TCRdb's copy keeps in-frame clones and lacks some. Of around 150,000 clones listed, around 82% are singletons. The chain joins TRBV9 to TRBJ2-3; 7 bases are shared with TRBD2. The sample comprised PBMCs. This clonotype originated in a man under 40 in good health and CMV-seropositive. CDR3 protein: CASSVVGLAGDTQYF. In nucleotides, the CDR3 is TGTGCCAGCAGCGTAGTGGGATTAGCGGGCGATACGCAGTATTTT.